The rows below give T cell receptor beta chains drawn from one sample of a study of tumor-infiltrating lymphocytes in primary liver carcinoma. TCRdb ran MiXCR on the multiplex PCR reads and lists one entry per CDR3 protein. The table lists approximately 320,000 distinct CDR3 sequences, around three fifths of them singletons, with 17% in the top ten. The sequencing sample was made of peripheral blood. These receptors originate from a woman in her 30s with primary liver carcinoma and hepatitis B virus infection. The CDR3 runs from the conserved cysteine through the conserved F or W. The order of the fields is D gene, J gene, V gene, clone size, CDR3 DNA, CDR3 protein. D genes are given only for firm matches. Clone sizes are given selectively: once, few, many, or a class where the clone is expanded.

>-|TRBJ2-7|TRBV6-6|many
TGTGCCAGCAGTTACGATCCCTTTGGCTGGGAGCAGTACTTC
CASSYDPFGWEQYF
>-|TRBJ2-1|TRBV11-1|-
TGTGCCAGCAGCTTTTATAGCGGTGAGCAGCTCTTC
CASSFYSGEQLF
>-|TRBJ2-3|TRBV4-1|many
TGCGCCAGCAGCCAACCCAAGGAGGAGTATACGCAGTATTTT
CASSQPKEEYTQYF
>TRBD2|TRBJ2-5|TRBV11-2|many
TGTGCCAGCAGCTTAGGGACTAGCGGGACGGAGACCCAGTACTTC
CASSLGTSGTETQYF
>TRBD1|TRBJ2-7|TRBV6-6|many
TGTGCCAGCAGAGACAGGGAGAGCTCCTACGAGCAGTACTTC
CASRDRESSYEQYF
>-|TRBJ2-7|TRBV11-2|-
TGTGCCTGCAGCTCAGCTTACGAGCAGTACTTC
CACSSAYEQYF
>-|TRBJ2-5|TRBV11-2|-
TGTGCCAGCAGCTTAGACACGCGGGACTGGGAGACCCAGTACTTC
CASSLDTRDWETQYF
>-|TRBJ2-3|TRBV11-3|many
TGTGCCAGCAGTTTTGAGGGCGCAGATACGCAGTATTTT
CASSFEGADTQYF
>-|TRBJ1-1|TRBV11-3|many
TGTGCCAGCAGCCATGGGAGGGCAAGCACTGAAGCTTTCTTT
CASSHGRASTEAFF
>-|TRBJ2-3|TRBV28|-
TGTGCCAGCAGTTTGGTGATGGAAAAAGGGGCTTGTACGCAGTATTTT
CASSLVMEKGACTQYF
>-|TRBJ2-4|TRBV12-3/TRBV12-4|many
TGTGCCAGCATGGGGGTCAGGGTTGCCTTCGCCAAAAACATTCAGTACTTC
CASMGVRVAFAKNIQYF
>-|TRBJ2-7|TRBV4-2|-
TGTGCCAGCAGCCAAGGCTCGGCGAGCTCCTATGAGCGGTACTTC
CASSQGSASSYERYF
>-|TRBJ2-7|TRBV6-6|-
TGTGCCAGCCTAGCGCCCCTCTCCAACGAGCAGCACTTC
CASLAPLSNEQHF
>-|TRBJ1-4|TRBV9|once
TGTGCCAGCAGGGGGCCCCGAATAGACGAAAAACTGTTTTTT
CASRGPRIDEKLFF
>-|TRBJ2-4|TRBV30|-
TGTGCCTGGAGTATCAGCAAAAACATTCAGTACTTC
CAWSISKNIQYF
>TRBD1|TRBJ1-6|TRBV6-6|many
TGTGCCAGCAGGGGGGACAGGGGGAATTCACCCCTCCACTTT
CASRGDRGNSPLHF
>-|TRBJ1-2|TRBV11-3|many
TGTGCCAGCAGCTCAGGGAGTCATGGCTACACCTTC
CASSSGSHGYTF
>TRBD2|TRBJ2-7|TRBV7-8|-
TGTGCCAGCAGCCTGTTATTGGGACTAGCGGGCGAGCAGTACTTC
CASSLLLGLAGEQYF
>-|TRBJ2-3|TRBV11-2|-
TGCGTCAGCAGCCCGACTAACCAGGGGCCGCAGTATTTT
CVSSPTNQGPQYF
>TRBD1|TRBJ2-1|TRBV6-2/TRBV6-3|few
TGTGCCACCACCGGGACAGGGTACAATGAGCAGTTCTTC
CATTGTGYNEQFF
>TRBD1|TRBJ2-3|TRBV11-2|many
TGTGCCAGCAGCTCCGGGACAGGGGGAGATACGCAGTATTTT
CASSSGTGGDTQYF
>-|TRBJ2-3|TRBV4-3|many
TGCGCCAGCAGCCCGACATTTACGGCAGATACGCAGTATTTT
CASSPTFTADTQYF
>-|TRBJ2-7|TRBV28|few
TGTGCCAGCAGTCTCGACACCTACGAGCAGTACTTC
CASSLDTYEQYF
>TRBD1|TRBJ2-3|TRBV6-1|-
TGTGCCAGCAGATACAGGGGGCGTGGGGGCACAGATACGCAGTATTTT
CASRYRGRGGTDTQYF
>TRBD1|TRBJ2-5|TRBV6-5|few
TGTGCCAGCAGTAAAGCAGGGGGCTTGGGGTTTGAGACCCAGTACTTC
CASSKAGGLGFETQYF
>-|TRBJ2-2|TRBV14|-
TGTGCCAGCAGCCGACTCGCGCAGATGAACACCGGGGAGCTGTTTTTT
CASSRLAQMNTGELFF
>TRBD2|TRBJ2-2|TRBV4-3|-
TGCGCCAGCAACCAAGGGAGATCGGGAGGTCCCGGGGAGCTGCTTTTT
CASNQGRSGGPGELLF
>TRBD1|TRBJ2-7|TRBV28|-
TGTGCCAGCAGTTTAGTAGGGGGCGGCGAGCAGTACTTC
CASSLVGGGEQYF
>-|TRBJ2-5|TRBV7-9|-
TGTGCCAGCAGCTGGAGAGAGACCCAGTACTTC
CASSWRETQYF
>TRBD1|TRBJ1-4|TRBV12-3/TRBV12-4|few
TGTGCCAGCGGCCGGGACAGGGCTAATGAAAAACTGTTTTTT
CASGRDRANEKLFF
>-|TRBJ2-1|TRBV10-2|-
TGCGCCAGCACAGGGCAGCCCGATTACAATGAGCAGTTCTTC
CASTGQPDYNEQFF
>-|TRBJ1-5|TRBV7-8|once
TGTTCCAGCAGAATAGGTGGGGACCTCAATCAGCCCCAGCATTTT
CSSRIGGDLNQPQHF
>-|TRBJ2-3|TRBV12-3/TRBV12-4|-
TGTGCCAGCACCCTGGACCGGGACAGCACAGATACGCAGTATTTT
CASTLDRDSTDTQYF
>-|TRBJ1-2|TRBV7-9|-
TGTGCCAGCAGCTTAGCGGTAGGGAATGGCTACACCTTC
CASSLAVGNGYTF
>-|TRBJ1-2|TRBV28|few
TGTGCCGGATCCGCGGGGGGCTACTATGGCTACACCTTC
CAGSAGGYYGYTF
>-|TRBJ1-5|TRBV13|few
TGTGCCAGCAGCTTAGGCGGTGGGACGGGCTCTCCCCAGCATTTT
CASSLGGGTGSPQHF
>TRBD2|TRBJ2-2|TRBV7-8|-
TGTGCCAGCAGCGGCCCGGGACTAGAGGGAGGGAACACCGGGGAGCTGTTTTTT
CASSGPGLEGGNTGELFF
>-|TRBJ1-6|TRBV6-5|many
TGTGCCAGCAGTAGGGAGTATAATTCACCCCTCCACTTT
CASSREYNSPLHF
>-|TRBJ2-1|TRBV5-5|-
TGTGCCATCAGCTGGGGGCAGGGCCCCTACAATGAGCAGTTCTTC
CAISWGQGPYNEQFF
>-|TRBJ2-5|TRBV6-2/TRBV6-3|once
TGTGCCAGCAGTTACTCCCAGGGAGGAGAGTCCCAGTACTTC
CASSYSQGGESQYF
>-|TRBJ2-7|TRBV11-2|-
TGTGCCAGCAGCTTAACGGGATACGAGCACTACTTC
CASSLTGYEHYF
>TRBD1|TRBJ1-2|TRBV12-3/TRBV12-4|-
TGTGCCATCGGACAGGGGGTCGATGGCTACACCTTC
CAIGQGVDGYTF
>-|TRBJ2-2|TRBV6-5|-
TGTGCAGTAGTACTTCAACCGGCTGGAGGAGTTGTCGGGGAGCTGTTTTTT
CAVVLQPAGGVVGELFF
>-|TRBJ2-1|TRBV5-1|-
TGCGCCAGCAGCCTCAGGACGGGCGGGACAAGGGGCAATGAGCAGTTCTTC
CASSLRTGGTRGNEQFF